The clone carrying this TCR beta chain was seen only a few times. During its preparation, the TCRbeta library received unique molecular identifiers. Using its own MiXCR run on the PCR reads, TCRdb lists one record per CDR3 protein. The table has just under 550,000 distinct CDR3 sequences, around 17% seen once; the top ten hold 3.3%. The data were taken from a study of T-cell reconstitution after alpha-beta-depleted transplantation in children. The sequence was collected from a human donor who donated a stem cell graft to a child with acute lymphoblastic leukemia. The sequences come from PBMCs from the stem cell graft donor, collected from the stem cell graft.

The CDR3 DNA sequence: TGCAGCGTTGATGGAAGAGCGGGAGGGCGAGGCTACAATGAGCAGTTCTTC. Its protein is CSVDGRAGGRGYNEQFF. The rearrangement joins TRBV29-1 to TRBJ2-1, with 10 bases matching TRBD2. Looked up from germline, CDR1 is SQVTM and CDR2 is ANQGSEA. The junction had 11 bases not matched to a gene; V was cut back by 3 bases and J by 3 bases. The CDR3 spans 17 residues.